Described below is a single T cell receptor (beta chain) sequence and its context. Its specificity is not known. This specimen belongs to a study of response to subunit inactivated influenza vaccine. Findings and limits, study-wide: Authors suggested that a seasonal influenza vaccination recruits few new T cells each time.

Using its own MiXCR run on the RT-PCR reads, TCRdb lists one record per CDR3 protein. The sample lists about 520,000 distinct CDR3 sequences; 25% were seen once. The germline V gene encodes CDR1 KGHSH and CDR2 LQKENI. V lost 2 bases, J lost 6 bases, and 13 bases lay in between. There are 15 residues in the CDR3. The chain has TRBV18 and TRBJ2-2; D is unresolved. The clonotype comes from a man aged 45-65 years who received an inactivated influenza vaccine. The sequencing used CD4+ T cells sorted from PBMCs, collected approximately 5 days after vaccination. In DNA form, the CDR3 reads TGTGCCAGCTCACCAGTCCTGAGAGTGGCCGGGGAGCTGTTTTTT. Translated, it gives CASSPVLRVAGELFF.